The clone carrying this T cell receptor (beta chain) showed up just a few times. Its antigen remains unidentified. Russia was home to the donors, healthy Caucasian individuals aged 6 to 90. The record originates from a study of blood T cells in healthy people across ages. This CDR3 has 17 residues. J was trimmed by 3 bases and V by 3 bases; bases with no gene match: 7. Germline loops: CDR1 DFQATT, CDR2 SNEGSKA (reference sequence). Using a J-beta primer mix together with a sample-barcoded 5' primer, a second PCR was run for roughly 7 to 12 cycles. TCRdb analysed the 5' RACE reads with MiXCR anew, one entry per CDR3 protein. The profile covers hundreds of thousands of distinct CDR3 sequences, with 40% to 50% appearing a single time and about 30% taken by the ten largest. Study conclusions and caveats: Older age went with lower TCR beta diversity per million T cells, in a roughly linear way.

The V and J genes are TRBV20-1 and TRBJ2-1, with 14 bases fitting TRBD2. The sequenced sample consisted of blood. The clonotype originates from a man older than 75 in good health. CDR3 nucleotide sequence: TGCAGTGCTAGGGGCTCCGGACTAGCGGGAGGCTACAATGAGCAGTTCTTC. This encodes CSARGSGLAGGYNEQFF.